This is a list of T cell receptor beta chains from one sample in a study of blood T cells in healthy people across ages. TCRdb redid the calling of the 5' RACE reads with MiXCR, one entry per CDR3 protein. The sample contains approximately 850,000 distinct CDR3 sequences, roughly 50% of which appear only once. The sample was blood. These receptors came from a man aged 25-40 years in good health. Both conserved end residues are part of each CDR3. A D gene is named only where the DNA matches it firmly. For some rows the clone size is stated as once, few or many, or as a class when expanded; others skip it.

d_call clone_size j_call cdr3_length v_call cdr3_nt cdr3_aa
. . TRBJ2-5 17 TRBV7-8 TGTGCCAGCAGCTCATTAATGACGACGACAGATTACAATGAGCAGTACTTC CASSSLMTTTDYNEQYF
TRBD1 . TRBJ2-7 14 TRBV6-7 TGTGCCAGACCCAGGGGGAAAAGGTCCTACGAGCAGTACTTC CARPRGKRSYEQYF
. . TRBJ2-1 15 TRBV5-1 TGCGCCAGCAGCTTGGAGGCGGGAAGGAATAATGAGCAGTTCTTC CASSLEAGRNNEQFF
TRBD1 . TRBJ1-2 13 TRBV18 TGTGCCAGCTCTCTCGACAGGGTCGAGGGCTACACCTTC CASSLDRVEGYTF
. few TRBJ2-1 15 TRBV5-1 TGTGCCAGCAGCTTAGTCCCCGGTAGCTACAATGAGCAGTTCTTC CASSLVPGSYNEQFF
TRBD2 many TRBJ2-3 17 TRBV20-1 TGCAGTGCTGGCGGGACTAGCGGGAGTCTGAGCACAGATACGCAGTATTTT CSAGGTSGSLSTDTQYF
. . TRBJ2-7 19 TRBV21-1 . CASSNVGAEFGGGSCEQYF
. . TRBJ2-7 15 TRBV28 TGTGCCGGCAGTTTAGAAATCGGACAGTCCTACAAGCAGTACTTC CAGSLEIGQSYKQYF
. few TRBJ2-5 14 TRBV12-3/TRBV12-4 TGTGCCAGCAGTTTAAGGGGTCAAACGGAGACCCAGTACTTC CASSLRGQTETQYF
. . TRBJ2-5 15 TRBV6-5 TGTGCCAGCAGTTACATCGGAGGGCCAGGAGAGACCCAGTACTTC CASSYIGGPGETQYF
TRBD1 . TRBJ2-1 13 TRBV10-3 TGTGCCATCAGTGCGGGACAGGGGACTGGGCAGTTCTTC CAISAGQGTGQFF
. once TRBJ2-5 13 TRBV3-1 TGTGCCAGCTACTCCGGGATTCAAGAGACCCAGTACTTC CASYSGIQETQYF
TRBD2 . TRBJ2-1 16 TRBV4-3 TGCGCCAGCAGCCAAGAAGCTAGCGGGCCTTCTGAGGAGCAGTTCTTC CASSQEASGPSEEQFF
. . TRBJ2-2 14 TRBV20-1 TGCAGTGCTAGAGTACGGGACTACACCGGGGAGCTGTTTTTT CSARVRDYTGELFF
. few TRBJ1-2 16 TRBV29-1 TGCAGCGTTGGTTCGGGGAATGGGTTTTCTTTCTATGGCTACACCTTC CSVGSGNGFSFYGYTF
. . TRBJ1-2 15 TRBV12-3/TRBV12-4 TGTGCCAGCAGTTTCGGTGGAGGGCTGAACTATGGCTACACCTTC CASSFGGGLNYGYTF
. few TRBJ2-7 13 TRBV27 TGTGCCAGCAGTTTATCGACCCGGGGCGAGCAGTACTTC CASSLSTRGEQYF
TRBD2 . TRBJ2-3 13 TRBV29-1 TGCAGCGTTGAGGGCGGGAGTGCAGATACGCAGTATTTT CSVEGGSADTQYF
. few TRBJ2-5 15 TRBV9 TGTGCCAGCAGCGTAGGACCGTTAAGCCAAGAGACCCAGTACTTC CASSVGPLSQETQYF
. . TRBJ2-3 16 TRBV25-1 TGTGCCAGCAGTGAACTCGGCGGACACAGTCAGGATACGCAGTATTTT CASSELGGHSQDTQYF
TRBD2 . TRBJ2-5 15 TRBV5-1 TGCGCCAGCAGTCCACTAGCGGGGGGTGAAGAGACCCAGTACTTC CASSPLAGGEETQYF
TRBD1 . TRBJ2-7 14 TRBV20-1 TGCAGTGCTAATCCGGGACAGGGGGCCCACGAGCAGTACTTC CSANPGQGAHEQYF
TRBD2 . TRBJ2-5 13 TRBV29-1 TGCAGTGGGGGGGGGTATGTCGGGGAGACCCAGTACTTC CSGGGYVGETQYF
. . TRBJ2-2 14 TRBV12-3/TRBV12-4 TGTGCCAGCAATCGCGCACAGGTCCCCGGGGAGCTGTTTTTT CASNRAQVPGELFF
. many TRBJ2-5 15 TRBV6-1 TGTGCCAGCAGTGCCTCATGGGGGAGTGGGGAGACCCAGTACTTC CASSASWGSGETQYF